This record concerns one T cell receptor (beta chain) sequence. The antigen is not known. These data originate in a study of T cell repertoires in aging, cancer and after chemotherapy. Looking at the study overall: Paired samples before and after chemotherapy came from glioblastoma patients receiving temozolomide-based therapy. Study-wide findings and caveats: Across the chemotherapy interval, each cancer cohort showed higher median generation probability, suggesting thymic rebound.

V dropped 0 bases and J dropped 5 bases, with 30 bases sitting between them. This CDR3 spans 21 amino acids. TCR beta rearrangements were amplified from peripheral blood genomic DNA. TRB rearrangements spanning V, D and J were amplified using mixed TRB-A/B primers. TCRdb fed the multiplex PCR reads into MiXCR, producing one record per CDR3 protein. The sample lists roughly 7,200 distinct CDR3 sequences, approximately 53% occurring once. This TCR was sampled from a human donor with a solid tumor. The source material was blood. The chain has TRBV5-3 and TRBJ2-1; D is possibly TRBD1 or TRBD2 (6 bases each). TRBV5-3 is classed as an ORF, of uncertain function. CDR3 coding DNA: TGTGCCAGAAGCTTGGTTCAGGAGGGGGTCTCAGTTTTAGGACGTAACAATGAGCAGTTCTTC. This encodes CARSLVQEGVSVLGRNNEQFF.